Listed below are T cell receptor beta chains from one sample, sequenced in a study of T cells in tuberculosis. Generated by immunoSEQ multiplex PCR, the TCRdb table keeps only in-frame clones and is missing some. This table has 61,000 or so clones, 81% appearing once. What was sequenced was CD1b-GMM tetramer-negative cells sorted from PBMCs. These receptor sequences come from an adult woman with latent tuberculosis. Both conserved end residues are part of each CDR3. A D gene is named only where the DNA matches it firmly. Size is stated for part of the rows, as once, few or many counts, or as a class when the clone is expanded.

d_call: TRBD1
v_call: TRBV6-5
clone_size: once
j_call: TRBJ1-1
cdr3_aa: CASRPTGRRTEAFF
cdr3_nt: TGTGCCAGCAGACCGACAGGGAGGAGGACTGAAGCTTTCTTT

d_call: TRBD1
v_call: TRBV6-5
clone_size: once
j_call: TRBJ2-2
cdr3_aa: CASSYSRQGSGELFF
cdr3_nt: TGTGCCAGCAGTTATTCGAGACAGGGGAGTGGGGAGCTGTTTTTT

d_call: NA
v_call: TRBV18
clone_size: NA
j_call: TRBJ1-4
cdr3_aa: CASSPPVAAINEKLFF
cdr3_nt: TGTGCCAGCTCACCACCGGTGGCAGCGATTAATGAAAAACTGTTTTTT

d_call: TRBD2
v_call: TRBV7-2
clone_size: NA
j_call: TRBJ2-1
cdr3_aa: CASSPAGGKEQFF
cdr3_nt: TGTGCCAGCAGCCCAGCGGGGGGGAAGGAGCAGTTCTTC

d_call: NA
v_call: TRBV4-3
clone_size: NA
j_call: TRBJ1-2
cdr3_aa: CASSQQMGAGANYGYTF
cdr3_nt: TGCGCCAGCAGCCAACAAATGGGGGCAGGGGCTAACTATGGCTACACCTTC

d_call: NA
v_call: TRBV7-6
clone_size: NA
j_call: TRBJ2-2
cdr3_aa: CASSLAVGRTGELFF
cdr3_nt: TGTGCCAGCAGCTTAGCCGTGGGGAGGACCGGGGAGCTGTTTTTT

d_call: TRBD2
v_call: TRBV2
clone_size: NA
j_call: TRBJ2-5
cdr3_aa: CASRSGLEETQYF
cdr3_nt: TGTGCCAGCCGCTCCGGACTAGAAGAGACCCAGTACTTC

d_call: TRBD1
v_call: TRBV6-5
clone_size: few
j_call: TRBJ1-6
cdr3_aa: CASSGRTGGNSPLHF
cdr3_nt: TGTGCCAGCAGCGGACGGACAGGGGGGAATTCACCCCTCCACTTT

d_call: TRBD1
v_call: TRBV4-3
clone_size: NA
j_call: TRBJ1-6
cdr3_aa: CASSQAGDRGNSPLHF
cdr3_nt: TGCGCCAGCAGCCAAGCGGGGGACAGGGGGAATTCACCCCTCCACTTT

d_call: NA
v_call: TRBV19
clone_size: few
j_call: TRBJ1-3
cdr3_aa: CASSIVASGNTIYF
cdr3_nt: TGTGCCAGTAGTATAGTAGCCTCTGGAAACACCATATATTTT

d_call: NA
v_call: TRBV7-8
clone_size: once
j_call: TRBJ2-7
cdr3_aa: CASSLRRVGGWVQYF
cdr3_nt: TGTGCCAGCAGCTTAAGGAGGGTTGGCGGGTGGGTGCAGTACTTC

d_call: TRBD2
v_call: TRBV18
clone_size: NA
j_call: TRBJ2-7
cdr3_aa: CASSRSGTSSYEQYF
cdr3_nt: TGTGCCAGCTCCCGGAGCGGGACGAGCTCCTACGAGCAGTACTTC

d_call: NA
v_call: TRBV28
clone_size: once
j_call: TRBJ2-1
cdr3_aa: CASSSPRPGEQFF
cdr3_nt: TGTGCCAGCAGTTCCCCTAGACCGGGTGAGCAGTTCTTC

d_call: TRBD2
v_call: TRBV5-4
clone_size: few
j_call: TRBJ2-5
cdr3_aa: CASSLRGREGRETQYF
cdr3_nt: TGTGCCAGCAGCTTGAGGGGGCGGGAGGGCCGAGAGACCCAGTACTTC

d_call: TRBD1
v_call: TRBV25-1
clone_size: NA
j_call: TRBJ1-2
cdr3_aa: CASSRGQDSYGYTF
cdr3_nt: TGTGCCAGCAGCCGAGGACAGGATTCCTATGGCTACACCTTC

d_call: TRBD2
v_call: TRBV28
clone_size: NA
j_call: TRBJ2-7
cdr3_aa: CASSLGTSGNHEQYF
cdr3_nt: TGTGCCAGCAGCCTAGGGACTAGCGGGAACCACGAGCAGTACTTC

d_call: TRBD2
v_call: TRBV19
clone_size: NA
j_call: TRBJ2-7
cdr3_aa: CASSTAGAGGSYEQYF
cdr3_nt: TGTGCCAGTAGTACCGCTGGAGCGGGAGGGTCCTACGAGCAGTACTTC

d_call: TRBD1
v_call: TRBV10-3
clone_size: NA
j_call: TRBJ1-4
cdr3_aa: CAISGDRGDEKLFF
cdr3_nt: TGTGCCATCAGTGGCGACAGGGGGGATGAAAAACTGTTTTTT

d_call: TRBD1
v_call: TRBV5-4
clone_size: NA
j_call: TRBJ2-7
cdr3_aa: CASSFPGTGLREQYF
cdr3_nt: TGTGCCAGCAGCTTTCCCGGGACAGGGCTCAGGGAGCAGTACTTC

d_call: TRBD2
v_call: TRBV19
clone_size: once
j_call: TRBJ2-7
cdr3_aa: CASSPSSGSSLREQYF
cdr3_nt: TGTGCCAGTAGTCCGTCTAGCGGGAGCTCTTTACGCGAGCAGTACTTC

d_call: NA
v_call: TRBV5-1
clone_size: once
j_call: TRBJ2-3
cdr3_aa: CASSLPSGSTDTQYF
cdr3_nt: TGCGCCAGCAGCTTGCCCAGCGGAAGCACAGATACGCAGTATTTT

d_call: TRBD1
v_call: TRBV27
clone_size: few
j_call: TRBJ1-2
cdr3_aa: CASTDYRGGYTF
cdr3_nt: TGTGCCAGCACCGATTACAGGGGAGGCTACACCTTC

d_call: NA
v_call: TRBV29-1
clone_size: NA
j_call: TRBJ1-2
cdr3_aa: CSVVGGNYGYTF
cdr3_nt: TGCAGCGTTGTTGGGGGCAACTATGGCTACACCTTC

d_call: TRBD2
v_call: TRBV7-2
clone_size: NA
j_call: TRBJ2-3
cdr3_aa: CASSSLAGGRNTQYF
cdr3_nt: TGTGCCAGCAGCTCCCTAGCGGGGGGGCGAAATACGCAGTATTTT

d_call: NA
v_call: TRBV18
clone_size: NA
j_call: TRBJ1-4
cdr3_aa: CASSPGGFGEKLFF
cdr3_nt: TGTGCCAGCTCACCGGGTGGATTCGGGGAAAAACTGTTTTTT

d_call: TRBD2
v_call: TRBV18
clone_size: NA
j_call: TRBJ2-7
cdr3_aa: CASSPSSPGTNSYEQYF
cdr3_nt: TGTGCCAGCTCACCCAGTTCACCCGGGACTAACTCCTACGAGCAGTACTTC

d_call: NA
v_call: TRBV7-2
clone_size: NA
j_call: TRBJ2-7
cdr3_aa: CASSPRTEAYEQYF
cdr3_nt: TGCGCCAGCAGCCCGCGGACAGAGGCCTACGAGCAGTACTTC

d_call: NA
v_call: TRBV21-1
clone_size: NA
j_call: TRBJ2-5
cdr3_aa: CASSPPKQLAGGPWETQYF
cdr3_nt: TGTGCCAGCAGCCCCCCCAAACAACTAGCGGGAGGCCCTTGGGAGACCCAGTACTTC

d_call: NA
v_call: TRBV19
clone_size: NA
j_call: TRBJ1-4
cdr3_aa: CASSNGPESEKLFF
cdr3_nt: TGTGCCAGTAGTAATGGGCCAGAGAGTGAAAAACTGTTTTTT

d_call: TRBD2
v_call: TRBV28
clone_size: NA
j_call: TRBJ2-1
cdr3_aa: CASRGAGGVLNEQFF
cdr3_nt: TGTGCCAGCAGGGGAGCGGGAGGGGTGTTAAATGAGCAGTTCTTC

d_call: TRBD2
v_call: TRBV10-3
clone_size: NA
j_call: TRBJ2-1
cdr3_aa: CAISEPSSRAGRDEQFF
cdr3_nt: TGTGCCATCAGTGAGCCGTCCTCGCGGGCGGGGAGGGATGAGCAGTTCTTC

d_call: TRBD1
v_call: TRBV7-2
clone_size: NA
j_call: TRBJ2-7
cdr3_aa: CASSFGQGDYEQYF
cdr3_nt: TGTGCCAGCAGCTTCGGACAGGGGGACTACGAGCAGTACTTC

d_call: NA
v_call: TRBV6-1
clone_size: NA
j_call: TRBJ1-2
cdr3_aa: CASSEGGENYGYTF
cdr3_nt: TGTGCCAGCAGTGAAGGGGGAGAGAACTATGGCTACACCTTC

d_call: NA
v_call: TRBV28
clone_size: NA
j_call: TRBJ2-1
cdr3_aa: CASSWGRLEWFF
cdr3_nt: TGTGCCAGCAGCTGGGGTAGACTAGAGTGGTTCTTC

d_call: TRBD1
v_call: TRBV9
clone_size: NA
j_call: TRBJ2-7
cdr3_aa: CASSPRQGSSYEQYF
cdr3_nt: TGTGCCAGCAGCCCGCGACAGGGGAGCTCATACGAGCAGTACTTC

d_call: TRBD1
v_call: TRBV10-3
clone_size: NA
j_call: TRBJ1-5
cdr3_aa: CAIRGDREQPQHF
cdr3_nt: TGTGCCATCAGGGGGGACAGGGAACAGCCCCAGCATTTT

d_call: NA
v_call: TRBV14
clone_size: NA
j_call: TRBJ1-1
cdr3_aa: CASSFDSLLNTEAFF
cdr3_nt: TGTGCCAGCAGCTTCGACAGTTTATTGAACACTGAAGCTTTCTTT

d_call: NA
v_call: TRBV27
clone_size: NA
j_call: TRBJ2-6
cdr3_aa: CASSSIPGGSSGANVLTF
cdr3_nt: TGTGCCAGCAGTTCTATTCCAGGAGGCTCCTCTGGGGCCAACGTCCTGACTTTC

d_call: TRBD1
v_call: TRBV11-2
clone_size: NA
j_call: TRBJ1-1
cdr3_aa: CASSSGQGGNTEAFF
cdr3_nt: TGTGCCAGCAGCTCGGGACAGGGAGGGAACACTGAAGCTTTCTTT

d_call: NA
v_call: TRBV28
clone_size: NA
j_call: TRBJ1-5
cdr3_aa: CASSLLTGLRQPQHF
cdr3_nt: TGTGCCAGCAGTTTACTGACGGGACTTAGACAGCCCCAGCATTTT

d_call: NA
v_call: TRBV10-3
clone_size: NA
j_call: TRBJ1-1
cdr3_aa: CAISELGPSNTEAFF
cdr3_nt: TGTGCCATCAGTGAATTGGGGCCGTCCAACACTGAAGCTTTCTTT

d_call: NA
v_call: TRBV7-2
clone_size: NA
j_call: TRBJ2-1
cdr3_aa: CASSSWTATGEQFF
cdr3_nt: TGTGCCAGCAGCTCTTGGACAGCTACCGGTGAGCAGTTCTTC